This T cell receptor (beta chain) was identified in a study of T-cell memory formation after mild COVID-19. After 5'RACE with constant-segment primers, TCR alpha and TCR beta cDNA libraries carrying sample barcodes and UMIs were obtained. TCRdb ran MiXCR on the 5' RACE reads and lists one entry per CDR3 protein. The sample yields around 500,000 distinct CDR3 sequences, 18% seen once. Overall study results and limits: Some clones that responded were present in memory (sampled pre-infection), which suggests cross-reactive memory joined.

About this clonotype: Its specificity is not known.

The germline CDR1 and CDR2 sequences are LGHDT and YNNKEL (reference sequence). With 4 bases removed from V and 4 bases from J, the gap between germline ends came to 15 bases. The CDR3 contains 15 residues. The receptor comes from an adult woman who had mild COVID-19 (a few samples of this study predate the infection). Cell type and time point are not known. Input material: PBMCs or a T cell subset sorted from them (not recorded which). The V and J genes are TRBV3-1 and TRBJ2-3; possibly TRBD1 for D (6 bases). CDR3 residues: CASSPGTKKSDTQYF. The CDR3 region has the DNA TGTGCCAGCAGCCCTGGGACAAAAAAGTCAGATACGCAGTATTTT.